The 20 T cell receptor beta chains below were found in one sample sequenced in a study of blood T cells in healthy people across ages. A second roughly 6 to 12 cycle PCR used barcoded and J-beta primers. MiXCR, applied by TCRdb to the 5' RACE reads, yields one record per CDR3 protein. The repertoire includes some 560,000 distinct CDR3 sequences, roughly a quarter of them detected once, and 3% to 4% sits in the top ten. Separately, the same data were catalogued under a study of T cells of mothers and their children.

Material: blood. Receptor source: a boy younger than 10 in good health.

This clonotype was counted between two and nine times. The chain recombines TRBV20-1 with TRBJ1-3; D is unresolved. Deletions cut 7 bases from V and 0 bases from J, with 13 bases between. The CDR3 contains 14 residues. CDR1 and CDR2 from the germline V gene are DFQATT and SNEGSKA (reference sequence). The CDR3 DNA is TGCAGTGTTTCCCCAACAGCCTCTGGAAACACCATATATTTT. Translated: CSVSPTASGNTIYF.

V is TRBV7-9 and J is TRBJ2-7; a possible D gene is TRBD1 (6 bases). CDR1 is SEHNR, CDR2 FQNEAQ, per germline (reference sequence). V gave up 5 bases and J gave up 1 base, with 9 bases separating them. The CDR3 spans 13 residues. The CDR3 protein is CASSNRESYEQYF. The CDR3 nucleotides are TGTGCCAGCAGCAACAGGGAGTCCTACGAGCAGTACTTC. The whole variable domain, filled in from reference TRBV7-9 and TRBJ2-7, reads DTGVSQNPRHKITKRGQNVTFRCDPISEHNRLYWYRQTLGQGPEFLTYFQNEAQLEKSRLLSDRFSAERPKGSFSTLEIQRTEQGDSAMYLCASSNRESYEQYFGPGTRLTVT.

V usage is TRBV11-2 and J usage is TRBJ2-1; TRBD2 is a possible D gene (5 bases). CDR3 length equals 16 residues. V lost 5 bases and J lost 0, with 14 bases in between. From germline, CDR1 is SGHAT and CDR2 FQNNGV. The chain's CDR3 is CASSPGLSSSYNEQFF. CDR3 sequence (DNA): TGTGCCAGCAGCCCAGGACTCTCAAGCTCCTACAATGAGCAGTTCTTC.

This chain connects TRBV7-2 to TRBJ1-1; D unresolved. The CDR3 has 15 residues. Germline V CDR1 and CDR2: SGHTA, FQGNSA. V was trimmed by 0 bases and J by 1 base, leaving 9 bases between them. In DNA form, the CDR3 reads TGTGCCAGCAGCTTAGCGCGAATGCGGAACACTGAAGCTTTCTTT. Translating gives CASSLARMRNTEAFF.

This sequence joins TRBV27 and TRBJ2-1, with D perhaps matching TRBD1 (5 bases). The V end was cut by 2 bases, the J end by 4 bases, with 15 bases between. Germline V gives CDR1 MNHEY, CDR2 SMNVEV (reference sequence). There are 16 residues in the CDR3. CDR3 nucleotide sequence: TGTGCCAGCAGTTTAAGGGTGGCAGGGTCTTACAATGAGCAGTTCTTC. This codes for CASSLRVAGSYNEQFF.

The rearrangement joins TRBV20-1 to TRBJ2-4; D gene ambiguous. V gave up 0 bases and J gave up 2 bases, with 11 bases separating them. The CDR3 runs to 15 residues. Germline CDR1 reads DFQATT; CDR2 reads SNEGSKA (reference sequence). The DNA for the CDR3 is TGCAGTGCTAGAGATCCCGAAGCCCCCAAAAACATTCAGTACTTC. Encoded protein: CSARDPEAPKNIQYF.

CDR3 residues: CASRSISTEAFF. The CDR3 DNA follows: TGTGCCAGCAGGTCTATAAGCACTGAAGCTTTCTTT. The chain recombines TRBV7-9 with TRBJ1-1; no reliable D call. Between the trimmed V and J ends, which lost 6 bases and 4 bases, there was a span of 9 bases. The germline gives CDR1 SEHNR, CDR2 FQNEAQ (reference sequence). CDR3 length: 12 residues. Looking up the rest from reference TRBV7-9 and TRBJ1-1 gives the full variable domain: DTGVSQNPRHKITKRGQNVTFRCDPISEHNRLYWYRQTLGQGPEFLTYFQNEAQLEKSRLLSDRFSAERPKGSFSTLEIQRTEQGDSAMYLCASRSISTEAFFGQGTRLTVV.

This clonotype was seen more than once but under ten times. This chain uses TRBV4-1 with TRBJ2-3; the D call may be TRBD1 or TRBD2 (5 bases each). Between the trimmed V and J ends, which lost 2 bases and 6 bases, there was a span of 15 bases. Germline V gene lookup returns CDR1 MGHRA and CDR2 YSYEKL. CDR3 length equals 15 residues. The DNA of the CDR3 is TGCGCCAGCAGCCAATCATATGGGGGAACCGATACGCAGTATTTT. Encoded protein: CASSQSYGGTDTQYF.

This clonotype was counted between two and nine times. This sequence joins TRBV24-1 and TRBJ2-5; possibly TRBD1 for D (6 bases). The J call may be faulty, since TRBJ2-1 better matches the DNA end. Germline CDR1 reads KGHDR; CDR2 reads SFDVKD. The CDR3 is 15 residues long. CDR3 coding DNA: TGTGCCACCAGTGAGTCACAGGGTGGTTACAATGAGCAGTTCTTC. Translating gives CATSESQGGYNEQFF.

The genes are TRBV7-8 and TRBJ1-1, with D uncertain. The CDR3 is 15 residues long. The germline CDR1 and CDR2 sequences are SGHVS and FQNEAQ. The ends were cut back, 5 bases at V and 4 bases at J, with 17 bases in the middle. CDR3: CASSPPPGWITEAFF. In DNA form, the CDR3 reads TGTGCCAGCAGCCCCCCCCCGGGGTGGATCACTGAAGCTTTCTTT.

This clonotype was detected a few times. The J gene is TRBJ2-3, the V gene TRBV11-2, with 14 bases matching TRBD2. The CDR3 has 17 residues. Germline V CDR1 and CDR2: SGHAT, FQNNGV. V trimming: 5 bases; J trimming: 5 bases; junction bases outside the gene matches: 9. The CDR3 DNA reads as TGTGCCAGCAGCCACCCCAGACTAGCGGGGGGGAGAGATACGCAGTATTTT. Its translation is CASSHPRLAGGRDTQYF. Together with reference TRBV11-2 and TRBJ2-3, the CDR3 gives the full variable domain: EAGVAQSPRYKIIEKRQSVAFWCNPISGHATLYWYQQILGQGPKLLIQFQNNGVVDDSQLPKDRFSAERLKGVDSTLKIQPAKLEDSAVYLCASSHPRLAGGRDTQYFGPGTRLTVL.

The CDR3 is CATTPKASGGETQYF. The CDR3 DNA follows: TGTGCCACCACCCCCAAGGCTAGCGGTGGAGAGACCCAGTACTTC. The genes are TRBV15 and TRBJ2-5; 7 nucleotides line up with TRBD2. Looked up from germline, CDR1 is LNHNV and CDR2 is YYDKDF (reference sequence). The CDR3 covers 15 residues. Trimming took 7 bases from V and 4 from J; bases not matched to a gene: 12. Supplemented by reference TRBV15 and TRBJ2-5, the full variable domain reads DAMVIQNPRYQVTQFGKPVTLSCSQTLNHNVMYWYQQKSSQAPKLLFHYYDKDFNNEADTPDNFQSRRPNTSFCFLDIRSPGLGDTAMYLCATTPKASGGETQYFGPGTRLLVL.

The sample holds a few counts of this clonotype. V usage is TRBV4-3 and J usage is TRBJ2-5, with D unclear. The DNA end lines up better with TRBJ2-1; the J call may be wrong. The CDR3 is made up of 12 amino acids. The germline gives CDR1 LGHNA, CDR2 YSLEER. CDR3 protein: CASSQGNGEQFF. In DNA form, the CDR3 reads TGCGCCAGCAGCCAAGGGAACGGTGAGCAGTTCTTC.

The chain is built from TRBV15 and TRBJ2-2; TRBD2 aligns across 9 bases. CDR3 length: 16 residues. Germline V CDR1 and CDR2: LNHNV, YYDKDF (reference sequence). V lost 1 base, J lost 1 base, and 1 base stayed unmatched. DNA for the CDR3: TGTGCCACCAGCAGAGGTAGCGGGAGGAACACCGGGGAGCTGTTTTTT. Translating gives CATSRGSGRNTGELFF.

The chain combines TRBV20-1 with TRBJ2-5, with D perhaps matching TRBD2 (6 bases). The DNA end is a closer match to TRBJ2-7, so the J assignment may be wrong. This CDR3 is 12 amino acids long. The germline V gene encodes CDR1 DFQATT and CDR2 SNEGSKA (reference sequence). The CDR3 sequence is CSVGLPSGEQYF. The CDR3, as DNA: TGCAGTGTGGGACTCCCTTCGGGCGAGCAGTACTTC.

This clonotype was detected only once. This chain joins TRBV6-5 and TRBJ2-3; D gene unclear. Looked up from germline, CDR1 is MNHEY and CDR2 is SVGAGI. This CDR3 is built from 14 residues. Between the trimmed V and J ends, which lost 4 bases and 3 bases, there was a span of 11 bases. The CDR3 coding sequence is TGTGCCAGCAGTTCCCGGGTACTAACAGATACGCAGTATTTT. Its protein is CASSSRVLTDTQYF.

The genes are TRBV7-9 and TRBJ2-5; D gene ambiguous. The CDR3 runs to 15 residues. The V and J ends lost 0 bases and 5 bases respectively, with 13 bases between them. Germline-derived CDR1 and CDR2 are SEHNR and FQNEAQ (reference sequence). The CDR3 nucleotides are TGTGCCAGCAGCTTAGCCCTATTCCTTCAGGAGACCCAGTACTTC. Translating gives CASSLALFLQETQYF.

This clonotype has only a few counts. The gene calls are TRBV10-3 and TRBJ1-4; maybe TRBD1 (5 bases). V lost 10 bases and J lost 2, with 11 bases in between. The CDR3 extends over 13 amino acids. Germline lookup yields CDR1 ENHRY and CDR2 SYGVKD. The CDR3, as DNA: TGTGCCACGGGGGATGGGACTAATGAAAAACTGTTTTTT. Encoded protein: CATGDGTNEKLFF.

The chain combines TRBV13 with TRBJ2-5, with D possibly being TRBD1 or TRBD2 (5 bases each). The CDR3 covers 15 residues. Trimming took 5 bases from V and 5 from J, leaving 18 bases between them. Per germline, CDR1 PRHDT and CDR2 FYEKMQ (reference sequence). The CDR3 protein is CASSRGAYLGETQYF. As DNA, the CDR3 is TGTGCCAGCAGCCGAGGGGCATATTTAGGCGAGACCCAGTACTTC.

The rearrangement links TRBV29-1 to TRBJ1-1; D not resolved. The V gene's germline CDR1 is SQVTM and CDR2 ANQGSEA. The CDR3 is 13 residues long. Deletions cut 3 bases from V and 0 bases from J, with 8 bases between. CDR3 bases: TGCAGCGTTGACGCAGGTATGAACACTGAAGCTTTCTTT. This encodes CSVDAGMNTEAFF.